This T cell receptor (beta chain) was identified during a study of T-cell memory formation after mild COVID-19. From 5'RACE with constant-segment primers came TCR alpha and TCR beta cDNA libraries that carried sample barcodes and UMIs. TCRdb passed the 5' RACE reads through MiXCR, listing each CDR3 protein once. The profile covers 500,000 to 600,000 distinct CDR3 sequences, with 15% to 20% appearing a single time and 12% taken by the ten largest. This clonotype was detected only a few times. With 4 bases removed from V and 3 bases from J, the gap between germline ends came to 12 bases. CDR1 is SGHDN and CDR2 is FVKESK in the germline V gene. This CDR3 spans 14 amino acids.

The clonotype comes from an adult woman who had mild COVID-19 (a few samples of this study predate the infection). Cell type and time point are not known. The sequencing sample was made of PBMCs or a T cell subset sorted from them (not recorded which). The rearrangement joins TRBV14 to TRBJ1-1; a possible D gene is TRBD1 (5 bases). The CDR3 region is CASSLGWGYTEAFF. CDR3 DNA sequence: TGTGCCAGCAGCCTTGGATGGGGGTACACTGAAGCTTTCTTT.